This note documents a single T cell receptor (beta chain) sequence. With 9 bases clipped from V and 2 bases from J, the junction kept 2 bases outside the gene matches. This CDR3 comprises 13 residues. The V gene's germline CDR1 is MNHNY and CDR2 SVGAGI (reference sequence). TCRdb ran MiXCR on the 5' RACE reads and lists one entry per CDR3 protein. The sample shows over 35,000 distinct CDR3 sequences, 7.5% to 10% of them seen only once. This specimen comes from a study of T-cell memory formation after mild COVID-19. Study background: In these data, TCR clusters were largely donor specific.

Sequenced sample: PBMCs or a T cell subset sorted from them (not recorded which). The chain couples TRBV6-6 to TRBJ2-3, with 10 nucleotides matching TRBD2. This clonotype was obtained from an adult woman who had mild COVID-19 (a few samples of this study predate the infection). Cell type and time point are not known. As DNA, the CDR3 is TGTGCCAGTAGCGGGAGGAACACAGATACGCAGTATTTT. This encodes CASSGRNTDTQYF.